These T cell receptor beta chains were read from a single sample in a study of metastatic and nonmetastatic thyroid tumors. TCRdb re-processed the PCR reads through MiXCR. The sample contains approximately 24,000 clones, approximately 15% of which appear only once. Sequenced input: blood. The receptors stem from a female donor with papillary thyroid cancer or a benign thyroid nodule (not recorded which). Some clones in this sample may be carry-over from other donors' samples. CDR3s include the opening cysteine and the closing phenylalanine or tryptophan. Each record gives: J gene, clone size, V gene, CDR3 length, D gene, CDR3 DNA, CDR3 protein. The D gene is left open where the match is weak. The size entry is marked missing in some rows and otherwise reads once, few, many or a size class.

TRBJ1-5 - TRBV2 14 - TGTGCCAGCAGTGAGGTCGGGAGGGATCAGCCCCAGCATTTT CASSEVGRDQPQHF
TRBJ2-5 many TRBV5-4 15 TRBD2 TGTGCCAGCAGCTTCCTAGCGGGAGGGAGTGAGACCCAGTACTTC CASSFLAGGSETQYF
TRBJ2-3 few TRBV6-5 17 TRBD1 TGTGCCAGCAGTCCCCTCACCGGGACAGGGGGCCTGGATACGCAGTATTTT CASSPLTGTGGLDTQYF
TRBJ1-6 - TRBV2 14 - TGTGCCAGCAGTAGCGCGCAGGGGAATTCACCCCTCCACTTT CASSSAQGNSPLHF
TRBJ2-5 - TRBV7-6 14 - TGTGCCAGCAGCTTTGTACCGCTTCAAGAGACCCCGTACTTC CASSFVPLQETPYF
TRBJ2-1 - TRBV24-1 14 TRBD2 TGTGCCACCAGTGCGCGGGAGGGCCAAGGTGAGCAGTTCTTC CATSAREGQGEQFF
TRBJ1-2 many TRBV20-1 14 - TGCAGTGCTAGAGAGGAGTACAACTCATTTGGCTACACCTTC CSAREEYNSFGYTF
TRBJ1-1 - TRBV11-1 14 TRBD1 TGTGCCAGCAGCTCTGGACAGGAGGTCACTGAAGCTTTCTTT CASSSGQEVTEAFF
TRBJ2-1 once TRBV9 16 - TGTGCCAGCAGCTCCAGTTGTAGCGGTGCCTTCAATGAGCAGTTCTTC CASSSSCSGAFNEQFF
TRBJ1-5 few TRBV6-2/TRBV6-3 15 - TGTGCCAGCAGTTACTGGGGTTCGAGAAATCAGCCGCAGCATTTT CASSYWGSRNQPQHF
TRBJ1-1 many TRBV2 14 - TGTGCCAGCAGCCCCGGACAAATGAACACTGAAGCTTTCTTT CASSPGQMNTEAFF
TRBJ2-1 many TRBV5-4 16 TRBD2 TGTGCCAGCAGTAATCAACTAGCGGGAGTGGGTGGAGAGCAGTTCTTC CASSNQLAGVGGEQFF
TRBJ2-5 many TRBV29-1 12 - TGCAGCTTTTCGGTGTTCCAAGAGACCCAGTACTTC CSFSVFQETQYF
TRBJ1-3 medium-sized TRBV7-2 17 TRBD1 TGTGCCAGCAGCTATCCGGGACAGGGTATAATGAAAGAATTCGGATATTTT CASSYPGQGIMKEFGYF
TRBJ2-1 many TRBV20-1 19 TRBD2 TGCAGTGCTACTTCCCCCGGGGGTAGCGGGAGCTCTTCCTACAATGAGCAGTTCTTC CSATSPGGSGSSSYNEQFF
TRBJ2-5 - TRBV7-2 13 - TGTGCCAGCAGCTTAACTACGGTCGTGACCCAGTACTTC CASSLTTVVTQYF
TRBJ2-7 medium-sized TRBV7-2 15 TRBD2 TGTGCCAGCAGCCCCTGGACTAGCGGGACCTACGAGCAGTACTTC CASSPWTSGTYEQYF
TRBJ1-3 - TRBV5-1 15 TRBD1 TGCGCCAGCAGCTTGGGGACAGGGAGGGGAAACACCATATATTTT CASSLGTGRGNTIYF
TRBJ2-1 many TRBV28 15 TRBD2 TGTGCCGCAGGCAGGGGGCTAGCGGGAGGGAATGAGCAGTTCTTC CAAGRGLAGGNEQFF
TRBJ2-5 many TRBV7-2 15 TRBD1 TGTGCCAGCAGCTTAGAGGGGGCAGCCCAAGAGACCCAGTACTTC CASSLEGAAQETQYF
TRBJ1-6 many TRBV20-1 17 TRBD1 TGCAGTGCTAGAGATATCCCAGGGGGCTCCTATAATTCACCCCTCCACTTT CSARDIPGGSYNSPLHF
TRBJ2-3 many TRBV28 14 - TGTGCCAGCGCTCCCCCGGGGATGGTGGATACGCAGTATTTT CASAPPGMVDTQYF
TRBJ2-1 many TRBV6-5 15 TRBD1 TGTGCCAGCAGTTCTCGGGACAGGGGTGACAATGAGCAGTTCTTC CASSSRDRGDNEQFF
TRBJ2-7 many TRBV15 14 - TGTGCCACCAGCATAGCGATCCGGGACTACGAGCAGTACTTC CATSIAIRDYEQYF
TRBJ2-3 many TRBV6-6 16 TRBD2 TGTGCCAGCAGTTACTTATCGCGGGAGATGGAAGATACGCAGTATTTT CASSYLSREMEDTQYF
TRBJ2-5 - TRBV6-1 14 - TGTGCCAGCAAAGACCCCCTGTTCCAAGAGACCCAGTACTTC CASKDPLFQETQYF
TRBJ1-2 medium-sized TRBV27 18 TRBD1 TGTGCCAGCAGTTTATATCAAGGGGGCGGTAGTGCCGGCTATGGCTACACCTTC CASSLYQGGGSAGYGYTF
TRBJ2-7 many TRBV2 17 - TGTGCCAGCAGTGAAAGGCGCCACGGGACTGCTGGAGTGGGGCAGTACTTC CASSERRHGTAGVGQYF
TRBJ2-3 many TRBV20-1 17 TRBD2 TGCAGTGCTAGAGTGGGCCTAGCGGGAGGAAGCACAGATACGCAGTATTTT CSARVGLAGGSTDTQYF
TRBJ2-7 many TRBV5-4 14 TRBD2 TGTGCCAGCAGCCCTAGCGGGAGGGGATACGAGCAGTACTTC CASSPSGRGYEQYF
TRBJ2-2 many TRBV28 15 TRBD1 TGTGCCAGCAGGAAACAACAGGGGGCCGGCGGGGAGCTGTTTTTT CASRKQQGAGGELFF
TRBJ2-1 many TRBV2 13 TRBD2 TGTGCCAGCAGGGGAGCGGGAGAGGGTGAGCAGTTCTTC CASRGAGEGEQFF
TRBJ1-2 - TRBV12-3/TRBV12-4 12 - TGTGCCAGCAGACTAGGTGGCGGAGGCTACACCTTC CASRLGGGGYTF
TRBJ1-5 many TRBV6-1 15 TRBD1 TGTGCCAGCAGTCGAGGGACAGTGGAGGATCAGCCCCAGCATTTT CASSRGTVEDQPQHF
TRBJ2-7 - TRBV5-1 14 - TGCGCCAGCAGCTTGGAGGGCCGTGCCTACGAGCAGTACTTC CASSLEGRAYEQYF
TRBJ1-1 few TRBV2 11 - TGTGCCAGCAGCGTCGAAGCTGAAGCTTTCTTT CASSVEAEAFF
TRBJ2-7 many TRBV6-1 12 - TGTGCCAGCACAGGTCTTTCCTACGAGCAGTACTTC CASTGLSYEQYF
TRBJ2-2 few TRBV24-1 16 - TGTGCCACCAGCGTAGCGTCAGGCGAGAACACCGGGGAGCTGTTTTTT CATSVASGENTGELFF
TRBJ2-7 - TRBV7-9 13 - TGTGCCAGCATCTTAGGGTCCACCTACGAGCAGTACTTC CASILGSTYEQYF
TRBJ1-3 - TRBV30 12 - TGTGCCCTGACCTACTCTGGAAACACCATATATTTT CALTYSGNTIYF
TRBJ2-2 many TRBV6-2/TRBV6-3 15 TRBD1 TGTGCCAGCAGTGCTGGACAGGGGGACACCGGGGAGCTGTTTTTT CASSAGQGDTGELFF
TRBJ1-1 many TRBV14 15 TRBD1 TGTGCCAGCAGCCAAGATTTCCCGGGACAGGGGGCTTCTTTCTTT CASSQDFPGQGASFF
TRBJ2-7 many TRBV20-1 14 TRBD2 TGCAGTGCTAGGCTAGCGGGAGTCATGTACGAGCAGTACTTC CSARLAGVMYEQYF
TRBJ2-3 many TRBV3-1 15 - TGTGCCAGCAGCCAAGGGACCCCGGGAGCAGATACGCAGTATTTT CASSQGTPGADTQYF
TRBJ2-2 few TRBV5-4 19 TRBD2 TGTGCCAGCAGCTTGGAAGTTTCGGCGGGAGGGCCTCGCACCGGGGAGCTGTTTTTT CASSLEVSAGGPRTGELFF
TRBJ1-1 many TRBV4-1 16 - TGCGCCAGCAGCCATTCGCCCAGCCGGGGGGACACTGAAGCTTTCTTT CASSHSPSRGDTEAFF
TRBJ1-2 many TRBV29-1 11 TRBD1 TGCAGCGCTGGGACAGGGGAAGGCTACACCTTC CSAGTGEGYTF